The 7 T cell receptor beta chains reported below all come from one sample, sequenced in a study of T cells in women clearing cervical HPV infection (dated by TCRdb to 2016 to 2018). Library preparation used the immunoSEQ multiplex PCR assay. TCRdb took over this immuneACCESS table, retaining in-frame rearrangements with V and J assigned. Such tables are incomplete; in checked studies, under half of the missing clones stem from an unresolved V gene, and the remainder is unexplained. For this sample, the table gives around 39,000 clones. The top ten clonotypes cover 5.8% of the sample. Sequenced material: blood buffy coat. These receptors originate from a woman aged 18-70 years with a cervical HPV16 infection that either progressed to CIN3+ or cleared (not recorded which).

CDR3 bases read: TGTGCCAGTAGTGGCCAGGGAGGGATAGAGACC. Translation gives CASSGQGGIET. The CDR3 reads in full as CASSGQGGIETQYF. The rearrangement links TRBV19 to TRBJ2-5; TRBD2 aligns across 7 bases. The CDR3 end lies 3 residues beyond the end of the read and is filled in from the germline J gene. Germline V gives CDR1 LNHDA, CDR2 SQIVND (reference sequence). The length of the CDR3 is 14 residues. Trimming removed 5 bases from V and 4 bases from J; junction bases left unmatched: 7.

A remark on this clone: The missing CDR3 end, 3 residues past where the read stops, is filled in from the germline J gene. The chain has TRBV18 and TRBJ2-2; D might be TRBD1 (5 bases). CDR1 KGHSH and CDR2 LQKENI come from the germline V gene. V was shortened by 4 bases and J by 1 base, with 10 bases between the two germline ends. The CDR3 is 15 residues long. The DNA read from the CDR3 is TGTGCCAGCTCACGCCGACAGCAGAACACCGGGGAG. Protein: CASSRRQQNTGE. The whole CDR3 sequence reads CASSRRQQNTGELFF.

Incomplete CDR3 DNA: TGTGCCAGCAGCTTGAATACAGCCCAAGAGACG. As protein: CASSLNTAQET. From start to end, the CDR3 is CASSLNTAQETQYF. The chain employs TRBV5-4 and TRBJ2-3; D is ambiguous. The read terminates 3 residues ahead of where the CDR3 ends, so the germline J gene completes it. The length of the CDR3 is 14 residues. Germline CDR1 SGHNT, CDR2 YYREEE (reference sequence).

Worth noting for this clone: The CDR3 end falls 3 residues outside the read, so it is completed with the germline J gene. The chain has TRBV20-1 and TRBJ2-5; possible D gene TRBD1, 6 bases. The V gene lost 4 bases and the J gene lost 4 bases, with 13 bases spanning the gap. The CDR3 has 13 amino acids. In germline, CDR1 is DFQATT, CDR2 SNEGSKA (reference sequence). CDR3 loop: CSANPDRGETQYF. The CDR3 DNA, read in part, is TGCAGTGCTAACCCGGACAGAGGAGAGACC.

Remarks on this clone: Sequencing ends 3 residues short of the CDR3 end; the germline J gene provides the rest. The J gene is TRBJ2-7, the V gene TRBV19; the match to TRBD2 covers 7 bases. Germline V gene data show CDR1 as LNHDA and CDR2 as SQIVND (reference sequence). CDR3 size: 16 residues. V shed 1 base and J 0 bases; nucleotides not matched to a gene: 6. The CDR3 DNA, read in part, is TGTGCCAGTAGTATAGCCGCTAGCGGTAGCTCCTACGAG. Translation gives CASSIAASGSSYE. The full CDR3 reads CASSIAASGSSYEQYF.

Details on this clone: The read is 3 residues too short to cover the CDR3 end, so that end is filled in from the germline J gene. The V and J genes are TRBV7-3 and TRBJ2-3; maybe TRBD2 (5 bases). Trimming pared 5 bases from V and 4 bases from J, leaving 10 bases between. CDR3 size: 13 residues. Germline CDR1 reads SGHTA; CDR2 reads FQGTGA. CDR3 bases read: TGTGCCAGCAGCCCACTAGTAGCAGATACG. Amino acid sequence: CASSPLVADT. The entire CDR3 is CASSPLVADTQYF.

A note on this clone: The read gets to within 3 residues of the CDR3 end, and the germline J gene fills in the rest. The chain has TRBV12-3 or TRBV12-4 and TRBJ2-3; TRBD2 is a possible D gene (6 bases). Trimming pared 6 bases from V and 2 bases from J, leaving 18 bases between. This CDR3 spans 16 amino acids. The part of the CDR3 DNA that was read is TGTGCCAGCAGCACTTCCGGGACTGAGGACACAGATACG. Its translation is CASSTSGTEDTDT. The full CDR3 sequence reads CASSTSGTEDTDTQYF.